This T cell receptor beta chain was recorded in a study of blood T cell repertoires in COVID-19. The CDR3 runs 13 residues. Germline values: CDR1 LGHDT, CDR2 YNNKEL (reference sequence). The J segment lost 2 bases and the V segment lost 5 bases, leaving 0 bases of the junction unmatched. The protocol was immunoSEQ multiplex PCR, while the TCRdb copy is restricted to in-frame clones and leaves out a portion. The table records 210,000 or so clones, 89% of them present only once. The source of this sequence is a woman between 40 and 55 years old with acute or convalescent COVID-19. What was sequenced was peripheral blood. V gene TRBV3-1 (or the pseudogene TRBV3-2) combines with J gene TRBJ1-5, with TRBD1 identical over 7 bases. The CDR3 spells CASSTGGNQPQHF. In nucleotides, the CDR3 is TGTGCCAGCAGCACAGGGGGCAATCAGCCCCAGCATTTT.